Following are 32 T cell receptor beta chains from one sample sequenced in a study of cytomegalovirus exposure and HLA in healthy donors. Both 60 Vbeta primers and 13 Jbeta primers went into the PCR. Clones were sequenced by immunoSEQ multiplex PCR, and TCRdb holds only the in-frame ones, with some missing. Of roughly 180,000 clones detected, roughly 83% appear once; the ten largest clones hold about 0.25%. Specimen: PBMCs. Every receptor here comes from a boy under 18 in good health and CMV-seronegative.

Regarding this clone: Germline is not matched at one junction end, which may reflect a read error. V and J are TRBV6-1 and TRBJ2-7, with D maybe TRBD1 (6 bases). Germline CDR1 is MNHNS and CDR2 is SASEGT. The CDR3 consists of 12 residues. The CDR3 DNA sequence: TGTGCCAGCAGTGTTTACCGGGACAACGAGCACTTC. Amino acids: CASSVYRDNEHF.

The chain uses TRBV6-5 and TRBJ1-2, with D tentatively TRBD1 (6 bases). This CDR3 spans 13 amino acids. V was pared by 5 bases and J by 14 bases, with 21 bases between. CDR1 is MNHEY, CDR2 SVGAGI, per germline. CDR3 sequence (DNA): TGTGCCAGCAGTAGGGGGTTACCCAGGGAGTTAACCTTC. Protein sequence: CASSRGLPRELTF.

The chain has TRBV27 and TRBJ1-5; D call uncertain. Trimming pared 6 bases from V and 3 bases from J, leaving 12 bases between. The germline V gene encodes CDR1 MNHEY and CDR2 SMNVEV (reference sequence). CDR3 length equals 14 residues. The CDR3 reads CASRKRRDNQPQHF. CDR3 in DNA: TGTGCCAGCAGGAAACGGCGGGACAATCAGCCCCAGCATTTT.

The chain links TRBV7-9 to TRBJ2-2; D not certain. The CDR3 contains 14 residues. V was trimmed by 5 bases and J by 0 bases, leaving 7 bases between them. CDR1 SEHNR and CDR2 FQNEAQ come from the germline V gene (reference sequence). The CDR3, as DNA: TGTGCCAGCAGCCCCCGGGCGAACACCGGGGAGCTGTTTTTT. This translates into CASSPRANTGELFF. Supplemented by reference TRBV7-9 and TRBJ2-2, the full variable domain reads DTGVSQNPRHKITKRGQNVTFRCDPISEHNRLYWYRQTLGQGPEFLTYFQNEAQLEKSRLLSDRFSAERPKGSFSTLEIQRTEQGDSAMYLCASSPRANTGELFFGEGSRLTVL.

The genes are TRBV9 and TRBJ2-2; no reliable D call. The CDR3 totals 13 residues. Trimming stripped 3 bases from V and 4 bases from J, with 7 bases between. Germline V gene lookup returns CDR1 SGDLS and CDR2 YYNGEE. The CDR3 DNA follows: TGTGCCAGCAGCGCACCCGGCACCGGGGAGCTGTTTTTT. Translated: CASSAPGTGELFF.

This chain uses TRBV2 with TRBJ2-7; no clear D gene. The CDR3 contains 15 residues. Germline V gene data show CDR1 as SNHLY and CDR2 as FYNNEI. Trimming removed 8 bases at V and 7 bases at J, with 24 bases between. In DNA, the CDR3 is TGTGCCAGCGTTGAGGTAGAGCCTCCTTCTGATGAGCAGTACTTC. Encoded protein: CASVEVEPPSDEQYF.

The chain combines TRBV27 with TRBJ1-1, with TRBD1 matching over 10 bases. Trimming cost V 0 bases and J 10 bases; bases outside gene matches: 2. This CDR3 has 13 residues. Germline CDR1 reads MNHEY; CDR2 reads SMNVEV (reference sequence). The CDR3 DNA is TGTGCCAGCAGTTTATCCTGGGACAGGGGAGCTTTCTTT. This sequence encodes CASSLSWDRGAFF.

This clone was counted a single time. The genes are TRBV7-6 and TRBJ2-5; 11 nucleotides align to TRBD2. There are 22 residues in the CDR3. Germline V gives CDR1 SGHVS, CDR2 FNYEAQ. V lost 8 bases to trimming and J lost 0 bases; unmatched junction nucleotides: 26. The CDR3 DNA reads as TGTGCCAGCCGGCCCCCCCCCTGGACCTTTAGCGGGGGGGATATAAACCAAGAGACCCAGTACTTC. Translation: CASRPPPWTFSGGDINQETQYF.

The CDR3 protein is CASSLLGMGVSYEQYF. Here the CDR3 DNA reads TGTGCCAGCAGCTTATTAGGTATGGGCGTCTCCTACGAGCAGTACTTC. This chain joins TRBV5-5 and TRBJ2-7; the D is unclear. The CDR3 has 16 residues. Trimming left V 2 bases short and J 0 bases short, with 15 bases between. Per the germline V gene, CDR1 is SGHKS and CDR2 is YYEKEE (reference sequence).

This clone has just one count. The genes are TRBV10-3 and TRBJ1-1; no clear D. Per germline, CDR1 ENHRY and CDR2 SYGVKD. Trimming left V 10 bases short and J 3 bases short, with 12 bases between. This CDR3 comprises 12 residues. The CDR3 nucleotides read TGTGCCACCTCACGGGGTGACACTGAAGCTTTCTTT. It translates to CATSRGDTEAFF.

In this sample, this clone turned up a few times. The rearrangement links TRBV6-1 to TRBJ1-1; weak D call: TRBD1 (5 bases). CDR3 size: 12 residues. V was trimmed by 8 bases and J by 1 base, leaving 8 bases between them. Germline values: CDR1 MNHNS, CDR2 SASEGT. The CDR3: CASDRGNTEAFF. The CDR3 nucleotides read TGTGCCAGCGATAGGGGGAACACTGAAGCTTTCTTT.

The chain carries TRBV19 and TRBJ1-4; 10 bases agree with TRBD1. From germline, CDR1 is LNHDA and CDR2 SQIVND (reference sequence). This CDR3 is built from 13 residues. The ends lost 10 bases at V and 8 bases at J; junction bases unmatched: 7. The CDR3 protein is CATRTGGIEKLFF. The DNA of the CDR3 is TGTGCCACCAGGACAGGGGGTATAGAAAAACTGTTTTTT.

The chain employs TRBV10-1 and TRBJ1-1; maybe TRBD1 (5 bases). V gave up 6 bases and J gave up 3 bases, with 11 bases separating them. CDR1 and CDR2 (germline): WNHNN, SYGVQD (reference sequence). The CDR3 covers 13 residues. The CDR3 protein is CASSRAVDTEAFF. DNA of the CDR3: TGCGCCAGCAGCAGGGCCGTGGACACTGAAGCTTTCTTT.

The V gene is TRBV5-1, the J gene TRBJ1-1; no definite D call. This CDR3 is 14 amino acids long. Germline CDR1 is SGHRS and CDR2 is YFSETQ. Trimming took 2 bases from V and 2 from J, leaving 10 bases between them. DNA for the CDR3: TGCGCCAGCAGCTTACCCGGGATAAACACTGAAGCTTTCTTT. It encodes CASSLPGINTEAFF.

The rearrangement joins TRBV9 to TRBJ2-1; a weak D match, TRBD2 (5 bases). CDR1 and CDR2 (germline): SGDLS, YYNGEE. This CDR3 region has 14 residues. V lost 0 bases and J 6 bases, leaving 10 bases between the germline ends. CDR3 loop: CASSVASLGNEQFF. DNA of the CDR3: TGTGCCAGCAGCGTAGCTAGCTTAGGCAATGAGCAGTTCTTC.

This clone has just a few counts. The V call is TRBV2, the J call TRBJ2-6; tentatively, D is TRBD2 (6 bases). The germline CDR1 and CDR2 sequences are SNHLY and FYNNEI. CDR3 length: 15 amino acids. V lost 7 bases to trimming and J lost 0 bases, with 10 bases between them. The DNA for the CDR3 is TGTGCCAGCATAACGGACTACTCTGGGGCCAACGTCCTGACTTTC. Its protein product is CASITDYSGANVLTF.

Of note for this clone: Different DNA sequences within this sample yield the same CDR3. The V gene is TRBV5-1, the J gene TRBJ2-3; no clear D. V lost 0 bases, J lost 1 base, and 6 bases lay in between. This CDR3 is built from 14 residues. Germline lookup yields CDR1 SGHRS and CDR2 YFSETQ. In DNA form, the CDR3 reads TGCGCCAGCAGCTTGGAGTCAGGCACAGATACGCAGTATTTT. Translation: CASSLESGTDTQYF.

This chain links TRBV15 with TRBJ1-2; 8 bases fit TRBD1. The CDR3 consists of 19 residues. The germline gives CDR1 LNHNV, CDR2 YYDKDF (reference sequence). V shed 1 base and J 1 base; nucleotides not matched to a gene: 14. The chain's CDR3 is CATSRGPDRARRDNYGYTF. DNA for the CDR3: TGTGCCACCAGCAGAGGGCCGGACAGGGCACGAAGGGATAACTATGGCTACACCTTC. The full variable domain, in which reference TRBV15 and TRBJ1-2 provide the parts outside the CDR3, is DAMVIQNPRYQVTQFGKPVTLSCSQTLNHNVMYWYQQKSSQAPKLLFHYYDKDFNNEADTPDNFQSRRPNTSFCFLDIRSPGLGDTAMYLCATSRGPDRARRDNYGYTFGSGTRLTVV.

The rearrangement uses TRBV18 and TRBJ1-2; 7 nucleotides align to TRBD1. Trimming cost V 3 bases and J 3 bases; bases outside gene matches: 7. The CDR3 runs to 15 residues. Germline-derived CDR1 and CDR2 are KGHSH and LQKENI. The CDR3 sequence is CASSPAGQSDYGYTF. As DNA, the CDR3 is TGTGCCAGCTCACCGGCGGGACAGTCCGACTATGGCTACACCTTC. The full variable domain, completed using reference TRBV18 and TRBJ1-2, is NAGVMQNPRHLVRRRGQEARLRCSPMKGHSHVYWYRQLPEEGLKFMVYLQKENIIDESGMPKERFSAEFPKEGPSILRIQQVVRGDSAAYFCASSPAGQSDYGYTFGSGTRLTVV.

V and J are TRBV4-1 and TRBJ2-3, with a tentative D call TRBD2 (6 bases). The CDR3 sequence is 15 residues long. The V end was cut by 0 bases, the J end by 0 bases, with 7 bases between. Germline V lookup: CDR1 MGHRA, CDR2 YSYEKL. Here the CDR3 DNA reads TGCGCCAGCAGCCAAGAGACTAGGAGCACAGATACGCAGTATTTT. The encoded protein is CASSQETRSTDTQYF.

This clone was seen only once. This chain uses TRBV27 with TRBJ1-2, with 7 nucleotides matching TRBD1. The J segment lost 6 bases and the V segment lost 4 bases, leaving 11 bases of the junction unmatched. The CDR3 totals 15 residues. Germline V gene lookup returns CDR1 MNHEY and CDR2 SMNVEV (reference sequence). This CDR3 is CASSSADDRVNGYTF. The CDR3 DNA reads TGTGCCAGCAGTTCGGCGGACGACAGGGTAAATGGCTACACCTTC.

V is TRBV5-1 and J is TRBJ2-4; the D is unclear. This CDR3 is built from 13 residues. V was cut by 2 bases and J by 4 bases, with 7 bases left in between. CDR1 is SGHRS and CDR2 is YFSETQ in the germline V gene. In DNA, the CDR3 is TGCGCCAGCAGCTTAACGGAGAAAAACATTCAGTACTTC. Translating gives CASSLTEKNIQYF.

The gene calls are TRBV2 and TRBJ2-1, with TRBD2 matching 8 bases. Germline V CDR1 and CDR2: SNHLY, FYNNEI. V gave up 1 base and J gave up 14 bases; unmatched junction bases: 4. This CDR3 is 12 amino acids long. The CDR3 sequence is CASSEGPGGEFF. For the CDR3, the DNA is TGTGCCAGCAGTGAAGGCCCGGGGGGGGAGTTCTTC.

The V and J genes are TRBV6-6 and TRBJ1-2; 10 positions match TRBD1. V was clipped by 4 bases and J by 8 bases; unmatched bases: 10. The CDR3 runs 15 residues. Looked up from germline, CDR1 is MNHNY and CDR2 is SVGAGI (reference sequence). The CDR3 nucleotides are TGTGCCAGCAGTTCCGACAGGGGGCGATTGCCAGGCTACACCTTC. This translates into CASSSDRGRLPGYTF.

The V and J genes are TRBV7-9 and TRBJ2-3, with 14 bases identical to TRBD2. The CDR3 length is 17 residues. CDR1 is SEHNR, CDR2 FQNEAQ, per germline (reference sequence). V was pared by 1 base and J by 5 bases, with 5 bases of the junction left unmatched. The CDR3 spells CASSLGGLAGVRDTQYF. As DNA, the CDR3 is TGTGCCAGCAGCTTAGGGGGACTAGCGGGAGTCAGAGATACGCAGTATTTT.

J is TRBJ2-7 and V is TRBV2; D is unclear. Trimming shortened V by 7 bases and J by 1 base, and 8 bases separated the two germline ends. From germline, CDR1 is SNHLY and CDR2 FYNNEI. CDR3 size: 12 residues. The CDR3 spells CASNEPSYEQYF. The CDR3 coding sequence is TGTGCCAGCAACGAGCCTTCCTACGAGCAGTACTTC.

CDR3: CASSQDMDRRNTEAFF. The CDR3 coding sequence is TGCGCCAGCAGCCAAGATATGGACAGGAGGAACACTGAAGCTTTCTTT. The chain recombines TRBV4-3 with TRBJ1-1; the match to TRBD1 covers 7 bases. J gave up 1 base and V 0 bases, and 5 bases lay outside the gene matches. Germline CDR1 LGHNA, CDR2 YSLEER. The CDR3 contains 16 residues.

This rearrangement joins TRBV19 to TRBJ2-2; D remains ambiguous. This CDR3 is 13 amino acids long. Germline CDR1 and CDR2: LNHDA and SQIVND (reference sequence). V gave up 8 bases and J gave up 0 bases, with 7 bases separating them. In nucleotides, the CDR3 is TGTGCCAGTCGCCCAGCGAACACCGGGGAGCTGTTTTTT. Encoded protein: CASRPANTGELFF.

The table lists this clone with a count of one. The CDR3 coding sequence is TGTGCCTCGCGACATTCTTTCTATGGCTACACCTTC. Translated: CASRHSFYGYTF. V and J are TRBV30 and TRBJ1-2; D not resolved. The V gene's germline CDR1 is GTSNPN and CDR2 SVGIG (reference sequence). The CDR3 is made up of 12 amino acids. Between the trimmed V and J ends, which lost 7 bases and 4 bases, there was a span of 13 bases. Full variable domain (rest looked up from reference TRBV30 and TRBJ1-2): SQTIHQWPATLVQPVGSPLSLECTVEGTSNPNLYWYRQAAGRGLQLLFYSVGIGQISSEVPQNLSASRPQDRQFILSSKKLLLSDSGFYLCASRHSFYGYTFGSGTRLTVV.

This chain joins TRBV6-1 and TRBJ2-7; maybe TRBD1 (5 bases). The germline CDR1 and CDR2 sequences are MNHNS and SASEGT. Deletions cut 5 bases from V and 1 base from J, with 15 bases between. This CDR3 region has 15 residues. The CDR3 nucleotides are TGTGCCAGCAGTACCGACAGACATCCTTCCTACGAGCAGTACTTC. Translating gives CASSTDRHPSYEQYF.

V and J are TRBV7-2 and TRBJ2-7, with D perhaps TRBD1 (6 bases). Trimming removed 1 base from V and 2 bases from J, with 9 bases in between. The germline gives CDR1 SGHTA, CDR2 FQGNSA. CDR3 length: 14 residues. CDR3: CASSLGWGPYEQYF. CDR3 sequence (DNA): TGTGCCAGCAGCTTAGGTTGGGGGCCCTACGAGCAGTACTTC.

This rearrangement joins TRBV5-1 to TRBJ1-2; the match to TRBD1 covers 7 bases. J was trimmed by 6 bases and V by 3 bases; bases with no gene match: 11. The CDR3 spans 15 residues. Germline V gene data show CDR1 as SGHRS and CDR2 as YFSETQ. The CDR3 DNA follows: TGCGCCAGCAGCTCCGGGACAGATAATTTTAATGGCTACACCTTC. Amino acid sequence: CASSSGTDNFNGYTF.